Included here is one T cell receptor beta chain sequence, with context. This record belongs to a study of control samples from healthy donors and cancer patients. Produced via immunoSEQ multiplex PCR; TCRdb's table is partial and in-frame only. The data show tens of thousands of clones, approximately 90% seen once. With 1 base removed from V and 0 bases from J, the gap between germline ends came to 16 bases. CDR1 SNHLY and CDR2 FYNNEI come from the germline V gene. The CDR3 length is 18 residues. The chain carries TRBV2 and TRBJ1-5; possible D gene TRBD1, 5 bases. The clonotype was recovered from a woman aged 70-85 years in good health. What was sequenced was blood. The CDR3 coding sequence is TGTGCCAGCAGTGAAGAGGGGTTCAGCCGATATAGCAATCAGCCCCAGCATTTT. Protein: CASSEEGFSRYSNQPQHF.